These 15 T cell receptor beta chains were all obtained from the same sample, sequenced in a study of a mutant IDH1 vaccine in newly diagnosed glioma. Profiling relied on immunoSEQ multiplex PCR, and the TCRdb table lists in-frame clones only, not all of them. The sample contains nearly 50,000 clones, more than 80% of which appear only once. Time point in this sample: baseline, week 1 (first vaccination visit). Described treatment: pre-vaccination baseline after standard-of-care therapy. The sequencing here drew on PBMCs, taken from a glioma patient treated with radiotherapy, temozolomide or both. Receptors originate from a man aged 35 to 55 with glioma.

The CDR3 DNA reads TGTGCCAGCAGCTCTGTTTCGACAGGGATGAACACTGAAGCTTTCTTT. As protein: CASSSVSTGMNTEAFF. The J gene is TRBJ1-1, the V gene TRBV11-2; 7 nucleotides agree with TRBD1. With V trimmed by 4 bases and J by 0 bases, 8 bases remained unmatched. Germline-derived CDR1 and CDR2 are SGHAT and FQNNGV. CDR3 size: 16 residues.

The V gene is TRBV6-4, the J gene TRBJ2-7, with D perhaps TRBD2 (5 bases). The germline V gene encodes CDR1 MRHNA and CDR2 SNTAGT. Trimming left V 4 bases short and J 4 bases short, with 11 bases between. The CDR3 covers 13 residues. CDR3 amino acids: CASSVSPGYEQYF. CDR3 coding DNA: TGTGCCAGCAGTGTTTCCCCGGGGTACGAGCAGTACTTC.

J is TRBJ2-7 and V is TRBV6-5; D is uncertain. Trimming shortened V by 0 bases and J by 2 bases, and 14 bases separated the two germline ends. Germline V lookup: CDR1 MNHEY, CDR2 SVGAGI. The CDR3 length is 16 residues. CDR3 sequence reads: CASSYSILGDTYEQYF. For the CDR3, the DNA is TGTGCCAGCAGTTACTCGATCCTAGGAGATACCTACGAGCAGTACTTC.

The V call is TRBV4-1, the J call TRBJ1-1, with a possible D match to TRBD1 (5 bases). The germline V gene encodes CDR1 MGHRA and CDR2 YSYEKL. V was cut by 1 base and J by 7 bases, with 19 bases left in between. This CDR3 comprises 16 residues. The CDR3 sequence: CASSQGDARPGSEAFF. As DNA, the CDR3 is TGCGCCAGCAGCCAAGGGGACGCACGGCCAGGGAGTGAAGCTTTCTTT.

The chain uses TRBV6-5 and TRBJ2-1, with TRBD2 matching over 7 bases. The length of the CDR3 is 15 residues. CDR1 MNHEY and CDR2 SVGAGI come from the germline V gene. V lost 0 bases to trimming and J lost 5 bases; unmatched junction nucleotides: 4. The CDR3 spells CASSYSAGRHNEQFF. Here the CDR3 DNA reads TGTGCCAGCAGTTACTCGGCCGGGAGGCACAATGAGCAGTTCTTC.

This clone was observed a single time. This chain uses TRBV7-2 with TRBJ2-3; 7 bases map to TRBD2. The trim removed 5 bases at V and 6 bases at J, leaving 14 bases unmatched. The CDR3 totals 16 residues. Germline lookup yields CDR1 SGHTA and CDR2 FQGNSA. In DNA form, the CDR3 reads TGTGCCAGCAGCCTTGGACTAGGGAACGCTTGGGATACGCAGTATTTT. It yields the protein CASSLGLGNAWDTQYF.

This chain connects TRBV18 to TRBJ2-7; 12 bases fit TRBD2. This CDR3 spans 18 amino acids. In germline, CDR1 is KGHSH, CDR2 LQKENI. V lost 1 base and J lost 0; bases outside the gene matches: 7. As DNA, the CDR3 is TGTGCCAGCTCACCACGGTTGGAACTAGCGGGAGGCTCCTACGAGCAGTACTTC. This sequence encodes CASSPRLELAGGSYEQYF.

This clone was observed once. The rearrangement joins TRBV4-3 to TRBJ2-3, with 7 bases lining up with TRBD1. Germline loops: CDR1 LGHNA, CDR2 YSLEER. The CDR3 totals 15 residues. With 2 bases clipped from V and 0 bases from J, the junction kept 2 bases outside the gene matches. The DNA of the CDR3 is TGCGCCAGCAGCCAAAGGGACAGTAGCACAGATACGCAGTATTTT. Encoded protein: CASSQRDSSTDTQYF.

The chain uses TRBV5-1 and TRBJ2-5, with 7 bases that match TRBD1. V trimming: 2 bases; J trimming: 2 bases; junction bases outside the gene matches: 3. This CDR3 region has 14 residues. Germline V CDR1 and CDR2: SGHRS, YFSETQ. The CDR3 coding sequence is TGCGCCAGCAGCTTCTCGACAGGGCAAGAGACCCAGTACTTC. Amino acids: CASSFSTGQETQYF.

The V call is TRBV6-6, the J call TRBJ2-1, with D possibly being TRBD1 or TRBD2 (5 bases each). Germline values: CDR1 MNHNY, CDR2 SVGAGI (reference sequence). V was trimmed by 2 bases and J by 5 bases, leaving 10 bases between them. The CDR3 has 14 amino acids. CDR3 nucleotide sequence: TGTGCCAGCAGTTACGATGGGACGGACAATGAGCAGTTCTTC. Translated: CASSYDGTDNEQFF.

The genes are TRBV6-5 and TRBJ2-7; D remains unclear. The CDR3 contains 15 residues. The V gene's germline CDR1 is MNHEY and CDR2 SVGAGI. V was shortened by 4 bases and J by 2 bases, with 15 bases between the two germline ends. CDR3 amino acids: CASSSAISVPYEQYF. In DNA form, the CDR3 reads TGTGCCAGCAGTTCGGCCATTTCGGTGCCCTACGAGCAGTACTTC.

The chain couples TRBV12-5 to TRBJ2-7; a weak D match, TRBD2 (5 bases). Deletions cut 5 bases from V and 2 bases from J, with 16 bases between. The CDR3 is made up of 15 amino acids. Looked up from germline, CDR1 is LGHNT and CDR2 is FRNRAP. CDR3 amino acids: CASGPRDRAPYEQYF. The CDR3 region has the DNA TGTGCTAGTGGTCCGAGGGATAGGGCGCCCTACGAGCAGTACTTC.

The chain combines TRBV28 with TRBJ2-3, with D possibly being TRBD1 or TRBD2 (6 bases each). Between the trimmed V and J ends, which lost 3 bases and 8 bases, there was a span of 15 bases. Germline lookup yields CDR1 MDHEN and CDR2 SYDVKM. The CDR3 length is 14 residues. The CDR3, as DNA: TGTGCCAGCAGTTTCCAGCCTAGGGGGGCTACGCAGTATTTT. Translating it yields CASSFQPRGATQYF. Supplemented by reference TRBV28 and TRBJ2-3, the full variable domain reads DVKVTQSSRYLVKRTGEKVFLECVQDMDHENMFWYRQDPGLGLRLIYFSYDVKMKEKGDIPEGYSVSREKKERFSLILESASTNQTSMYLCASSFQPRGATQYFGPGTRLTVL.

This chain links TRBV7-6 with TRBJ2-7; tentatively, D is TRBD2 (6 bases). V was trimmed by 5 bases and J by 4 bases, leaving 9 bases between them. CDR1 and CDR2 from the germline V gene are SGHVS and FNYEAQ. The CDR3 totals 12 residues. CDR3 sequence: CASSLSGYEQYF. The CDR3 nucleotides are TGTGCCAGCAGCCTTAGCGGTTACGAGCAGTACTTC.

V is TRBV5-1 and J is TRBJ1-2; TRBD1 is a possible D gene (5 bases). Germline V lookup: CDR1 SGHRS, CDR2 YFSETQ. This CDR3 has 13 residues. The V and J ends lost 0 bases and 2 bases respectively, with 5 bases between them. As DNA, the CDR3 is TGCGCCAGCAGCTTGGAGGGGAACTATGGCTACACCTTC. It yields the protein CASSLEGNYGYTF.